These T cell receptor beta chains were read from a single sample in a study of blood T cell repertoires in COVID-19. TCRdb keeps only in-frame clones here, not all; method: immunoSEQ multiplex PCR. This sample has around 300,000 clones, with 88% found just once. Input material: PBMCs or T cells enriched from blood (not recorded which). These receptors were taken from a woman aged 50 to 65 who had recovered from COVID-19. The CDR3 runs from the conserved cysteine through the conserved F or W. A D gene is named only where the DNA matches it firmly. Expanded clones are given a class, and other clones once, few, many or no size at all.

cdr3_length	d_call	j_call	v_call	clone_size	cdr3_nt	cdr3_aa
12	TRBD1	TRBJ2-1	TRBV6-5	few	TGTGCCAGCAGTTCGACAGGGGGTGAGCAGTTCTTC	CASSSTGGEQFF
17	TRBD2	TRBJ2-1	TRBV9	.	TGTGCCAGCAGCGTAGGGGGACTAGCGGGAGGGGTGAATGAGCAGTTCTTC	CASSVGGLAGGVNEQFF
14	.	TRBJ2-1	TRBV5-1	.	TGCGCCAGCAGCTTGTCCTTATCCTACAATGAGCAGTTCTTC	CASSLSLSYNEQFF
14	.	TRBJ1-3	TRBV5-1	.	TGCGCCAGCAGCTTGGCAACCAGTTCTAACACCATATATTTT	CASSLATSSNTIYF
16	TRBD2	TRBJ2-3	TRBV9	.	TGTGCCAGCAGCTCGCGACTAGCGGGGCTCACAGATACGCAGTATTTT	CASSSRLAGLTDTQYF
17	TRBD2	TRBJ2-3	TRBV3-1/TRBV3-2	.	TGTGCCAGCAGCCTCGGGACTAGCGGGAGATATAAAGATACGCAGTATTTT	CASSLGTSGRYKDTQYF
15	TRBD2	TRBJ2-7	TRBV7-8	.	TGTGCCAGCAGCCTAACTAGCGTCGTCTCCTACGAGCAGTACTTC	CASSLTSVVSYEQYF
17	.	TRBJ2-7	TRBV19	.	TGTGCCAGTAGTATATCGTTTGTGTTAGGAGACTCCTACGAGCAGTACTTC	CASSISFVLGDSYEQYF
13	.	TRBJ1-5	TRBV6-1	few	TGTGCCAGCAGTGAAGCCAGGAATCAGCCCCAGCATTTT	CASSEARNQPQHF
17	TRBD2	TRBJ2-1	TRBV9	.	TGTGCCAGCAGCGCCAGTGGCGGGCTAGCGGGTCACAATGAGCAGTTCTTC	CASSASGGLAGHNEQFF
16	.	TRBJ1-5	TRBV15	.	TGTGCCACCAGCAGAGATTCCGGGGTTTCCAATCAGCCCCAGCATTTT	CATSRDSGVSNQPQHF
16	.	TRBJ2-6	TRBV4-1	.	TGCGCCAGCAGCCAAGGAGTAGGGGCTGGGGCCAACGTCCTGACTTTC	CASSQGVGAGANVLTF
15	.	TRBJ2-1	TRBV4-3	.	TGCGCCAGCAGCCTTAGCGGAACCTCCTACAATGAGCAGTTCTTC	CASSLSGTSYNEQFF
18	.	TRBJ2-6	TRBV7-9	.	TGTGCCAGCAGCTCTCCTGGGGCCCGTGGCTCTGGGGCCAACGTCCTGACTTTC	CASSSPGARGSGANVLTF
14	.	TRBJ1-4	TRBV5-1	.	TGCGCCAGCAGCTTGAACGGGGTTCCTGAAAAACTGTTTTTT	CASSLNGVPEKLFF
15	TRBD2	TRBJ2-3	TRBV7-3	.	TGTGCCAGCAGCTTCGGCGGGAGCTGGACAGATACGCAGTATTTT	CASSFGGSWTDTQYF
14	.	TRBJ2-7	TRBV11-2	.	TGTGCCAGCAGTACCTGGACTGAAAGCTACGAGCAGTACTTC	CASSTWTESYEQYF
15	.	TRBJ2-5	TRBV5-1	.	TGCGCCAGCAGCTTGGAGCCCCTACGTCAAGAGACCCAGTACTTC	CASSLEPLRQETQYF
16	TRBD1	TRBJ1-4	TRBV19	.	TGTGCCAGTAGCAAATCTCGGGACAGGGTGAACGAAAAACTGTTTTTT	CASSKSRDRVNEKLFF
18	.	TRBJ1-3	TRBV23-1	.	TGCGCCAGCAGTCACCCACACCCGGGGGACCGGTCTGGAAACACCATATATTTT	CASSHPHPGDRSGNTIYF
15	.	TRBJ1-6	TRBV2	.	TGTGCCAGAAGTGCAGGTTACTCCTATAATTCACCCCTCCACTTT	CARSAGYSYNSPLHF
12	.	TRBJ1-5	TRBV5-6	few	TGTGCCAGCAGCAGGGGAAATCAGCCCCAGCATTTT	CASSRGNQPQHF
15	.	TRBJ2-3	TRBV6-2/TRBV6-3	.	TGTGCCAGCAGTTACTCGTTTAGCGGCGAAGATACGCAGTATTTT	CASSYSFSGEDTQYF
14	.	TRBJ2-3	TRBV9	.	TGTGCCAGCACCGAGGAGGGGCGCACAGATACGCAGTATTTT	CASTEEGRTDTQYF
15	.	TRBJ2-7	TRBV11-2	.	TGTGCCAGCAGCTTTCGGCAGGTGAGCTCCTACGAGCAGTACTTC	CASSFRQVSSYEQYF
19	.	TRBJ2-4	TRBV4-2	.	TGTGCCAGCAGCCAAGATCATGGGAGTTCGGATGGGTTTAAAAACATTCAGTACTTC	CASSQDHGSSDGFKNIQYF
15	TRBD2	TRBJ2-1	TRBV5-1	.	TGCGCCAGCAGCTTGTTCCAGCGGGACGACAATGAGCAGTTCTTC	CASSLFQRDDNEQFF
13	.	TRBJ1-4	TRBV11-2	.	TGTGCCAGCAGCTTTATACCGGGGGAAAAACTGTTTTTT	CASSFIPGEKLFF
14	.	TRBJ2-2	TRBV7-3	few	TGTGCCAGCAGCTTGTCTAGCGATTTCGGGGAGCTGTTTTTT	CASSLSSDFGELFF
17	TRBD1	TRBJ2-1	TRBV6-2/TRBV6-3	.	TGTGCCAGCACCCCGGGATCCGGGACAGGGGTAAACAATGAGCAGTTCTTC	CASTPGSGTGVNNEQFF
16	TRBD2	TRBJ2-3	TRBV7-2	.	TGTGCCAGCAGCTTACTGGGACTAGCGGCAACAGATACGCAGTATTTT	CASSLLGLAATDTQYF
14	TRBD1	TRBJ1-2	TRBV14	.	TGTGCCAGCAGCCAAGCGACAGGGATCTATGGCTACACCTTC	CASSQATGIYGYTF
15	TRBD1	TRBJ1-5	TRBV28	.	TGTGCCAGCAGTTCGTATGGGACAGGGGATCAGCCCCAGCATTTT	CASSSYGTGDQPQHF
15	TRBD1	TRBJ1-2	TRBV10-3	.	TGTGCCATCAGTGAAGGACAGGGGGCTGGGTATGGCTACACCTTC	CAISEGQGAGYGYTF
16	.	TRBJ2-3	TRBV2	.	TGTGCCAGCCGCAAACAGGGAGAAACTAGCACAGATACGCAGTATTTT	CASRKQGETSTDTQYF
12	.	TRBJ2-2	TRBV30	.	TGTGCCTGGAGTGTACGGGTCGGGGAGCTGTTTTTT	CAWSVRVGELFF
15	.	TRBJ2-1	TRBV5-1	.	TGCGCCAGCAGCCCGGACTTCAGCTCCTACAATGAGCAGTTCTTC	CASSPDFSSYNEQFF
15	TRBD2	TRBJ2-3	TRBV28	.	TGTGCCAGCAGTCGACTAGCGGGCAACACAGATACGCAGTATTTT	CASSRLAGNTDTQYF
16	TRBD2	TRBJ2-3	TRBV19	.	TGTGCCAGTAGTGCGACCTGGACTAGCGGGAGAGATACGCAGTATTTT	CASSATWTSGRDTQYF
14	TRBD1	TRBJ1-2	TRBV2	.	TGTGCCAGCAGTGGTAGGGACAGGGGCTATGGCTACACCTTC	CASSGRDRGYGYTF
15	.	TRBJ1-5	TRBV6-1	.	TGTGCCAGCAGTGAAGGGACAGTGAGCAATCAGCCCCAGCATTTT	CASSEGTVSNQPQHF
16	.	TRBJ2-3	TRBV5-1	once	TGCGCCAGCAGCTTGGAAAGGGGCTCCGGCACAGATACGCAGTATTTT	CASSLERGSGTDTQYF
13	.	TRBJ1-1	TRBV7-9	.	TGTGCCAGCAGCAGGCAGGGCAACACTGAAGCTTTCTTT	CASSRQGNTEAFF
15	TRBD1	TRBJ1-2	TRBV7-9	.	TGTGCCAGCAGCTCCGGACAGGTGAATCGTAATGGCTACACCTTC	CASSSGQVNRNGYTF
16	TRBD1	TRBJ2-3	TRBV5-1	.	TGCGCCAGCAGCCTGGGACAGAGGATAACCACAGATACGCAGTATTTT	CASSLGQRITTDTQYF
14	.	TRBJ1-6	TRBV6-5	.	TGTGCCAGCGACGAGCTAACAGGGAAATCACCCCTCCACTTT	CASDELTGKSPLHF
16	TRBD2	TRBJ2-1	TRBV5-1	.	TGCGCCAGCAGCTTAGGGACTAGCGGGTACTACAATGAGCAGTTCTTC	CASSLGTSGYYNEQFF
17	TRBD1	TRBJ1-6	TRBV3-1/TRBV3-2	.	TGTGCCAGCAGCCTTGGGGGACAGGTTGTCTATAATTCACCCCTCCACTTT	CASSLGGQVVYNSPLHF
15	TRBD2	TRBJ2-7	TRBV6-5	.	TGTGCCAGCAGCAAACTAGCGGGAGAACTCTACGAGCAGTACTTC	CASSKLAGELYEQYF
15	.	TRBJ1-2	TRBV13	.	TGTGCCAGCAGCGCCGACTGGGGAGCTAACTATGGCTACACCTTC	CASSADWGANYGYTF
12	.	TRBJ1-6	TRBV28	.	TGTGCCAGCAGTTTACCCGGTTCACCCCTCCACTTT	CASSLPGSPLHF
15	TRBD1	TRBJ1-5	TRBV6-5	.	TGTGCCAGCACCGCAGACAGGGGTGGCAATCAGCCCCAGCATTTT	CASTADRGGNQPQHF
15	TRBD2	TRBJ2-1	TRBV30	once	TGTGCCTGGAGTAGTTATGGGACTAGCAGCAATGAGCAGTTCTTC	CAWSSYGTSSNEQFF
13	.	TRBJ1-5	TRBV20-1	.	TGCAGTGCTAGTTTCGGGTCGGATCAGCCCCAGCATTTT	CSASFGSDQPQHF
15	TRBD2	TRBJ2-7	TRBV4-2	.	TGTGCCAGCAGCCAAGGACTAGCCGAACCCTACGAGCAGTACTTC	CASSQGLAEPYEQYF